This T cell receptor beta chain was identified in a study of PD-1 blockade in classical Hodgkin lymphoma. Study information: Treatment was intravenous nivolumab, 3 mg/kg every 2 weeks, until progression. Overall study findings and caveats: The repertoire differences lack a defined cause, possibly disease activity or prior therapy. Reported baseline diversity: healthy donors highest, relapsed/refractory patients lowest.

Note on this clone: Its antigen remains unidentified.

Profiling relied on immunoSEQ multiplex PCR, and the TCRdb table lists in-frame clones only, not all of them. Seen here are some 4,200 clones, about nine tenths observed once, and the top ten hold around 0.96%. Exposure to brentuximab vedotin varied, and each patient had relapsed following autologous stem cell transplantation. The study purified CD4+ T cells from thawed PBMCs using magnetic negative selection. The sequence came from a human donor with classical Hodgkin lymphoma. This sample comprised CD4+ T cells from blood, obtained at baseline.

The CDR3 nucleotides read TGTGCCAGCAGAGTGGGTGGTGGGGGCTACACCTTC. This encodes CASRVGGGGYTF. The chain joins TRBV27 to TRBJ1-2; no reliable D call. The CDR3 has 12 amino acids. Germline CDR1 MNHEY, CDR2 SMNVEV (reference sequence). V was clipped by 6 bases and J by 8 bases, with 13 bases between them.